The following is a TCR beta chain sequence with its context. The target antigen is unknown. Using immunoSEQ multiplex PCR, the repertoire was profiled, and TCRdb retains in-frame clones only, with some absent. The data contain some 74,000 clones, approximately 94% of them singletons. Between the trimmed V and J ends, which lost 3 bases and 0 bases, there was a span of 9 bases. Germline loops: CDR1 MNHNS, CDR2 SASEGT. The CDR3 is made up of 14 amino acids. Individuals having autoimmune disease history or systemic immunosuppression were not enrolled. The record originates from a study of OX40 agonist ivuxolimab in advanced cancers. At the level of the study: Eligibility rules accepted prior anti-PD-1, anti-PD-L1 or anti-CTLA-4 therapy, and 40% to 50% had some.

Study-wide results and limits: CD4+ and CD8+ T cells in blood underwent clonal expansion by week 6 at 0.1 to 3.0 mg/kg.

The input for sequencing was CD4+ or CD8+ T cells sorted from blood, taken in a trial of the OX40 agonist ivuxolimab. The V gene is TRBV6-1, the J gene TRBJ2-7; D is unclear. The source of this sequence is an adult with an advanced solid tumor such as melanoma, head and neck, liver or kidney cancer. CDR3 nucleotide sequence: TGTGCCAGCAGTGACGACAACTACTCCTACGAGCAGTACTTC. This translates into CASSDDNYSYEQYF.